The T cell receptor beta chain under discussion was sequenced for a study of T-cell memory formation after mild COVID-19. CDR3 size: 16 residues. J was trimmed by 4 bases and V by 2 bases; bases with no gene match: 4. The germline V gene encodes CDR1 SGHRS and CDR2 YFSETQ. This clonotype was observed a handful of times. TCRdb reprocessed the 5' RACE reads with MiXCR, giving one entry per CDR3 protein. The sample lists nearly 250,000 distinct CDR3 sequences, 15% occurring once. This TCR was recovered from an adult woman who had mild COVID-19 (a few samples of this study predate the infection). Cell type and time point are not known. The chain uses TRBV5-1 and TRBJ2-2, with 11 bases matching TRBD2. Specimen: PBMCs or a T cell subset sorted from them (not recorded which). The CDR3, as DNA: TGCGCCAGCAGCTTAACGACTAGCGGGGTCACCGGGGAGCTGTTTTTT. Translation: CASSLTTSGVTGELFF.